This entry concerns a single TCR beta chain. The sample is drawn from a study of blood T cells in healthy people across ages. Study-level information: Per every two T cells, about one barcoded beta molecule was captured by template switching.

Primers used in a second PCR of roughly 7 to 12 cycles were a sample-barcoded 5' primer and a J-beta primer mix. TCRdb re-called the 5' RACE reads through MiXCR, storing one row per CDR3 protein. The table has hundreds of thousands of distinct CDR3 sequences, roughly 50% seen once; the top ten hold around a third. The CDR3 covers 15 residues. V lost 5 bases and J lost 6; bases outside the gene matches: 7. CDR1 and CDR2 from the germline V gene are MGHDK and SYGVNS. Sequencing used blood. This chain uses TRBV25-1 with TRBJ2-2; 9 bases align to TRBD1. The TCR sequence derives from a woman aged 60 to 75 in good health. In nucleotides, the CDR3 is TGTGCCAGCAGTTGGGACAGGGTGGGCGCCGGGGAGCTGTTTTTT. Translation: CASSWDRVGAGELFF.